These 10 T cell receptor beta chains were sequenced from one sample in a study of T-cell reconstitution after alpha-beta-depleted transplantation in children. Molecular barcoding with unique molecular identifiers was used for the TCRbeta library. TCRdb fed the PCR reads into MiXCR, producing one record per CDR3 protein. The sample holds a few hundred thousand distinct CDR3 sequences, 20% to 30% seen once. Material: PBMCs, obtained before TCRalphabeta/CD19-depleted stem cell transplant. The receptors were sampled from a boy younger than two with Wiskott-Aldrich syndrome, due to receive a stem cell transplant.

The table lists this clonotype with a few counts. This rearrangement joins TRBV7-9 to TRBJ2-5, with TRBD2 identical over 10 bases. Germline V gives CDR1 SEHNR, CDR2 FQNEAQ (reference sequence). CDR3 size: 15 residues. V lost 6 bases, J lost 5 bases, and 9 bases stayed unmatched. CDR3 residues: CASRPLAGVRETQYF. CDR3 nucleotides: TGTGCCAGCAGACCTCTAGCGGGAGTCCGGGAGACCCAGTACTTC.

This chain uses TRBV11-1 with TRBJ2-1; weak D call: TRBD2 (6 bases). Trimming stripped 5 bases from V and 9 bases from J, with 17 bases between. Per the germline V gene, CDR1 is SGHAT and CDR2 is FQDESV (reference sequence). The CDR3 is 14 amino acids. The CDR3 bases are TGTGCCAGCAGCAGAACGACTAGGAGCACTGAGCAGTTCTTC. It encodes CASSRTTRSTEQFF.

The J gene is TRBJ2-7, the V gene TRBV5-1; D is unclear. This CDR3 is built from 15 residues. V gave up 1 base and J gave up 2 bases, with 13 bases separating them. Germline V gene sequence: CDR1 SGHRS, CDR2 YFSETQ. This chain's CDR3 is CASSLNPVPPYEQYF. The CDR3 DNA reads TGCGCCAGCAGCTTGAATCCAGTTCCCCCCTACGAGCAGTACTTC.

This clonotype was detected a few times. V usage is TRBV7-2 and J usage is TRBJ2-1; 9 bases match TRBD1. Germline trimming cut 4 bases from V and 4 bases from J; bases unmatched to any gene: 5. The CDR3 is made up of 15 amino acids. Germline lookup yields CDR1 SGHTA and CDR2 FQGNSA. The CDR3 protein is CASSYPGQGYNEQFF. The CDR3 DNA follows: TGTGCCAGCAGCTATCCGGGACAGGGATACAATGAGCAGTTCTTC. Filled out from reference TRBV7-2 and TRBJ2-1, the complete variable domain reads GAGVSQSPSNKVTEKGKDVELRCDPISGHTALYWYRQSLGQGLEFLIYFQGNSAPDKSGLPSDRFSAERTGGSVSTLTIQRTQQEDSAVYLCASSYPGQGYNEQFFGPGTRLTVL.

This clonotype was seen more than once but under ten times. The rearrangement joins TRBV7-2 to TRBJ1-5, with 9 bases lining up with TRBD1. Trimming took 4 bases from V and 7 from J; bases not matched to a gene: 8. This CDR3 contains 15 residues. Germline V gene lookup returns CDR1 SGHTA and CDR2 FQGNSA. The CDR3 nucleotides are TGTGCCAGCAGCTCTACAGTGGACAGGGGCCAGCCCCAGCATTTT. It codes for CASSSTVDRGQPQHF.

This clonotype was seen only a few times. CDR3 loop: CASSQGTSGRASFEQFF. CDR3 nucleotide sequence: TGCGCCAGCAGCCAGGGGACTAGCGGGAGGGCATCGTTTGAGCAGTTCTTC. The chain recombines TRBV5-1 with TRBJ2-1, with TRBD2 identical over 16 bases. CDR1 and CDR2 from the germline V gene are SGHRS and YFSETQ. The CDR3 extends over 17 amino acids. V shed 4 bases, J shed 9 bases, and the junction held 10 bases outside the gene matches.

V usage is TRBV9 and J usage is TRBJ2-1; 7 positions agree with TRBD2. With V trimmed by 6 bases and J by 4 bases, 10 bases remained unmatched. The CDR3 spans 15 residues. In germline, CDR1 is SGDLS, CDR2 YYNGEE. The CDR3 sequence: CASTPGGSGYNEQFF. The CDR3 bases are TGTGCCAGCACCCCGGGCGGGAGTGGGTACAATGAGCAGTTCTTC.

This clonotype was counted a few times. The chain is built from TRBV5-1 and TRBJ2-6, with unresolved D. The V gene lost 1 base and the J gene lost 4 bases, with 9 bases spanning the gap. The CDR3 sequence is 15 residues long. Germline V gene lookup returns CDR1 SGHRS and CDR2 YFSETQ. The CDR3 spells CASSLSAEGANVLTF. The CDR3 nucleotides read TGCGCCAGCAGCTTGTCGGCAGAAGGGGCCAACGTCCTGACTTTC.

This clonotype came up a few times. The rearrangement links TRBV12-3 or TRBV12-4 to TRBJ1-1; D not certain. The V and J ends lost 3 bases and 4 bases respectively, with 12 bases between them. This CDR3 region has 14 residues. Written as DNA, the CDR3 is TGTGCCAGCAGTTTCCGGGCCCCCGGCACTGAAGCTTTCTTT. As protein: CASSFRAPGTEAFF.

This clonotype was detected a few times. This sequence joins TRBV6-5 and TRBJ2-1; tentatively, D is TRBD1 (6 bases). This CDR3 region has 14 residues. Germline lookup yields CDR1 MNHEY and CDR2 SVGAGI. V lost 2 bases and J lost 4, with 9 bases in between. Here the CDR3 reads CASSYGQLYNEQFF. The DNA for the CDR3 is TGTGCCAGCAGTTACGGACAGCTATACAATGAGCAGTTCTTC.